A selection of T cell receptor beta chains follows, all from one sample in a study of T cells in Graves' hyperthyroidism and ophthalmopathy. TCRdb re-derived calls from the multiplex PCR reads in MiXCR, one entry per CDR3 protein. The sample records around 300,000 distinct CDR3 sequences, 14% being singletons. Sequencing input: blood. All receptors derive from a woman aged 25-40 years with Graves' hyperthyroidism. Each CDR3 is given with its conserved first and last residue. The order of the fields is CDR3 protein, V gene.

CASSLEGQANTEAFF,TRBV18
CASSYGGAGYEQYF,TRBV6-9
CASSNGRTNYGYTF,TRBV5-1
CASRRVAGHQEIATNEKLFF,TRBV28
CAWRRGHPGTLGNEQFF,TRBV30
CASSFDRGSSGANVLTF,TRBV28
CASSHQGGNQPQHF,TRBV28
CSARDAGLNQPQHF,TRBV20-1
CASHQGQGAYEQYF,TRBV27
CASSLLFRQGGEQYF,TRBV7-8
CASKRGTEGLYGYTF,TRBV19
CASSPDSYGYTF,TRBV2
CASSDPGLAGGPYNEQFF,TRBV9
CSVALNRGPGNTIYF,TRBV29-1
CASSVPGRLMNTEAFF,TRBV6-1
CASSYTVSYEQYF,TRBV6-2/TRBV6-3
CASSRTGPAGYNEQFF,TRBV6-1
CASSFWLAGGDGELFF,TRBV12-3/TRBV12-4
CASSQGIGGSYTF,TRBV3-1
CAISADSGDQPQHF,TRBV10-3
CASHLGDEQFF,TRBV28
CASSLAGDYEQYF,TRBV28
CASSSRTGTGGQETQYF,TRBV6-1
CASSQVRFTEAFF,TRBV14
CASSPWRTQFYEQYF,TRBV7-2
CASSYTGQGYTF,TRBV6-6
CASSRVGNQPQHF,TRBV6-2/TRBV6-3
CSARDWGDRGTYEQYF,TRBV20-1
CASSRDTTGDTIYF,TRBV11-2
CASSIKQGSGANVLTF,TRBV19
CASSFLAEDTGELFF,TRBV28
CARGGVRRPQHF,TRBV12-5
CSATDRRSTDTQYF,TRBV20-1
CASSLESRTSGNTGELFF,TRBV7-9
CASSSRLGVEAYEQYF,TRBV7-6
CASSEERRHEQYF,TRBV19
CASSDSGLDYNEQFF,TRBV10-1
CASSLRSGAGNTEAFF,TRBV7-9
CASWPDRLAGRPSYEQYF,TRBV28
CASSLGLGNTIYF,TRBV11-2
CASRRDLMNTEAFF,TRBV11-2
CASSSGDRSTDTQYF,TRBV5-1
CSAREWSWGQSNQPQHF,TRBV20-1
CASSQNRGLQETQYF,TRBV4-1
CASRGSGGVYEQYF,TRBV28
CASSLDEEEGLAGGPEYF,TRBV11-2
CASSLPSDGREYF,TRBV28
CSARDIGGSYEQYF,TRBV20-1
CASSDEGTGNTEAFF,TRBV10-2
CASRLPGGTQYF,TRBV28